This T cell receptor beta chain was found in a study of CD8 T cells in ankylosing spondylitis. Study-wide results and caveats: A motif of 7 or 8 highly homologous TCR beta variants was seen as apparently characteristic of ankylosing spondylitis blood. There was reportedly significant enrichment of clones that were disease-linked in matched ankylosing spondylitis synovial fluid. Both synovial fluid and blood in reactive arthritis had previously been reported to carry some motif variants.

Deletions cut 5 bases from V and 5 bases from J, with 18 bases between. CDR1 ENHRY and CDR2 SYGVKD come from the germline V gene. This CDR3 is 16 amino acids long. Concerning this clonotype itself: Its antigen is not known.

Each CDR3 protein is one row after TCRdb ran MiXCR on the 5' RACE reads. The repertoire holds about 800,000 distinct CDR3 sequences, about 10% seen once, with more than 0.5% in the top ten. The TCR was taken from a male donor with ankylosing spondylitis. The sample comprised blood, either unsorted or a sorted T cell fraction (not recorded which). This rearrangement joins TRBV10-3 to TRBJ1-4; a possible D gene is TRBD1 (5 bases). This CDR3 is CAISSATGFRNEKLFF. The DNA of the CDR3 is TGTGCCATCAGTTCGGCTACAGGTTTCCGGAATGAAAAACTGTTTTTT.